The clone carrying this T cell receptor (beta chain) occurred once. The data derive from a study of T cell changes during pregnancy in multiple sclerosis. TCRdb keeps only in-frame clones here, not all; method: immunoSEQ multiplex PCR. The table shows around 60,000 clones, with around nine tenths occurring only once. V shed 4 bases, J shed 2 bases, and the junction held 3 bases outside the gene matches. Germline CDR1 and CDR2: SGHNT and YYREEE (reference sequence). The CDR3 loop spans 15 amino acids. The sample here was peripheral blood, taken in the third trimester of pregnancy. The origin of this receptor is a female donor in good health, enrolled as a control in a pregnancy study. The chain uses TRBV5-4 and TRBJ2-1, with TRBD1 matching 10 bases. DNA of the CDR3: TGTGCCAGCAGCAGGGACAGGGGTGCCTACAATGAGCAGTTCTTC. Its protein product is CASSRDRGAYNEQFF.